This T cell receptor beta chain was recorded in a study of T cells in Graves' hyperthyroidism and ophthalmopathy. Study as a whole: Once the initial diagnosis was made, peripheral blood was obtained before any treatment.

Trimming cost V 4 bases and J 3 bases, with 16 bases left between them. CDR1 is DFQATT and CDR2 is SNEGSKA in the germline V gene (reference sequence). This CDR3 has 14 amino acids. In patients aged 18 to 65, hyperthyroidism was newly diagnosed, with duration under 2 months. The study excluded patients with uncontrolled infection, other autoimmune disease, pregnancy or lactation. Used for diagnoses were clinical symptoms, serum thyroxine and TRAb, thyroid ultrasound and orbital computed tomography. Template material for amplifying TCR beta CDR3 regions consisted of RNA transcripts. In the first-round RT-PCR of the TCR CDR3, the HTBI primer set was used. A single record per CDR3 protein comes from TCRdb applying MiXCR to the multiplex PCR reads. The data show fewer than 800,000 distinct CDR3 sequences, with 15% to 20% seen just once and over 7.5% held by the top ten.

Sequencing was carried out using blood. This receptor was identified in a man between 18 and 35 years old with Graves' hyperthyroidism. J is TRBJ2-7 and V is TRBV20-1; TRBD2 is a possible D gene (5 bases). The CDR3 DNA reads TGCAGTGCTACCCGTTCGAGGGCAGTCTACGAGCAGTACTTC. Translated, it gives CSATRSRAVYEQYF.